Below are 21 T cell receptor beta chains sequenced from a single sample in a study of cytomegalovirus exposure and HLA in healthy donors. The PCR was carried out with 60 Vbeta primers and 13 Jbeta primers. The method was immunoSEQ multiplex PCR; TCRdb's version includes in-frame clones alone and lacks a portion of them. The repertoire consists of roughly 130,000 clones, with 8.5% occurring once and the leading ten covering 5.5%. The sample comprised PBMCs. The receptors stem from a man in his forties in good health and CMV-seronegative.

This clone was recorded a few times. This chain links TRBV6-6 with TRBJ2-5, with 13 positions matching TRBD2. CDR3 size: 15 residues. With 8 bases clipped from V and 4 bases from J, the junction kept 7 bases outside the gene matches. The germline V gene encodes CDR1 MNHNY and CDR2 SVGAGI (reference sequence). CDR3 amino acids: CASRDRTSGGETQYF. In nucleotides, the CDR3 is TGTGCCAGCCGCGATCGGACTAGCGGGGGAGAGACCCAGTACTTC.

About this clone: Distinct nucleotide sequences in the sample also encode this CDR3. This sequence joins TRBV29-1 and TRBJ1-3; D perhaps matches TRBD1 (5 bases). V lost 0 bases, J lost 2 bases, and 8 bases lay in between. The CDR3 is 14 amino acids. Germline V gene lookup returns CDR1 SQVTM and CDR2 ANQGSEA. CDR3 protein: CSVEDGRAGNTIYF. CDR3 coding DNA: TGCAGCGTTGAAGACGGCAGGGCTGGAAACACCATATATTTT.

This clone was observed a handful of times. V usage is TRBV5-6 and J usage is TRBJ1-2; D is ambiguous. Germline V gives CDR1 SGHDT, CDR2 YYEEEE. This CDR3 has 15 residues. V dropped 0 bases and J dropped 5 bases, with 14 bases sitting between them. This CDR3 is CASSLVSFRAYGYTF. CDR3 DNA: TGTGCCAGCAGCTTGGTGTCGTTCCGCGCTTATGGCTACACCTTC.

The chain has TRBV9 and TRBJ2-2; 8 nucleotides align to TRBD1. This CDR3 spans 16 amino acids. Per germline, CDR1 SGDLS and CDR2 YYNGEE. The V gene end was trimmed by 0 bases and the J gene end by 7 bases; junction bases not matched to a gene: 8. CDR3 region: CASSVGSQGAIGELFF. CDR3 coding DNA: TGTGCCAGCAGCGTAGGAAGCCAGGGGGCGATCGGGGAGCTGTTTTTT.

V is TRBV25-1 and J is TRBJ1-1, with D perhaps matching TRBD1 (6 bases). Trimming stripped 2 bases from V and 3 bases from J, with 13 bases between. This CDR3 comprises 15 residues. CDR1 is MGHDK, CDR2 SYGVNS, per germline. This chain's CDR3 is CASSELLQGYTEAFF. CDR3 coding DNA: TGTGCCAGCAGTGAACTCCTACAGGGTTACACTGAAGCTTTCTTT.

V and J are TRBV10-3 and TRBJ2-7; 9 bases match TRBD1. The CDR3 runs to 15 residues. Germline values: CDR1 ENHRY, CDR2 SYGVKD. V gave up 6 bases and J gave up 2 bases; unmatched junction bases: 8. The CDR3 here is CAIRDSGQGTYEQYF. CDR3 coding DNA: TGTGCCATCAGAGACTCGGGACAGGGCACCTACGAGCAGTACTTC.

J is TRBJ1-2 and V is TRBV11-2; D ambiguous. Germline V gene lookup returns CDR1 SGHAT and CDR2 FQNNGV. The CDR3 has 14 residues. V lost 5 bases, J lost 2 bases, and 12 bases lay in between. The CDR3 region is CASSPLAGNYGYTF. CDR3 coding DNA: TGTGCCAGCAGCCCCCTCGCGGGGAACTATGGCTACACCTTC.

This rearrangement joins TRBV19 to TRBJ1-5; TRBD1 matches at 9 bases. J was trimmed by 4 bases and V by 6 bases; bases with no gene match: 1. The germline V gene has CDR1 LNHDA and CDR2 SQIVND (reference sequence). The CDR3 is 13 residues long. CDR3 sequence reads: CASRTGGNQPQHF. The DNA for the CDR3 is TGTGCCAGTAGGACAGGGGGAAATCAGCCCCAGCATTTT. Together with reference TRBV19 and TRBJ1-5, the CDR3 gives the full variable domain: DGGITQSPKYLFRKEGQNVTLSCEQNLNHDAMYWYRQDPGQGLRLIYYSQIVNDFQKGDIAEGYSVSREKKESFPLTVTSAQKNPTAFYLCASRTGGNQPQHFGDGTRLSIL.

The rearrangement joins TRBV19 to TRBJ2-1; a weak D match, TRBD1 (5 bases). V was pared by 7 bases and J by 4 bases, with 8 bases between. The CDR3 contains 12 residues. The V gene's germline CDR1 is LNHDA and CDR2 SQIVND (reference sequence). The CDR3 DNA follows: TGTGCCAGTAAAGACAGTTACAATGAGCAGTTCTTC. This sequence encodes CASKDSYNEQFF. Variable domain in full (rest from reference TRBV19 and TRBJ2-1): DGGITQSPKYLFRKEGQNVTLSCEQNLNHDAMYWYRQDPGQGLRLIYYSQIVNDFQKGDIAEGYSVSREKKESFPLTVTSAQKNPTAFYLCASKDSYNEQFFGPGTRLTVL.

This rearrangement joins TRBV27 to TRBJ1-1, with 10 bases matching TRBD1. This CDR3 contains 16 residues. The germline CDR1 and CDR2 sequences are MNHEY and SMNVEV (reference sequence). The V and J ends lost 5 bases and 1 base, in that order; junction bases with no gene match: 7. CDR3 sequence (DNA): TGTGCCAGCAGTAGAGGGACAGGGGCCCGGAACACTGAAGCTTTCTTT. Its protein product is CASSRGTGARNTEAFF.

The rearrangement links TRBV14 to TRBJ2-1; D perhaps matches TRBD2 (5 bases). Trimming cost V 4 bases and J 12 bases, with 13 bases left between them. Per germline, CDR1 SGHDN and CDR2 FVKESK. The CDR3 extends over 12 amino acids. CDR3 residues: CASSRRRGGQFF. DNA for the CDR3: TGTGCCAGCAGCCGCCGACGGGGTGGGCAGTTCTTC. The variable domain in full, completed from reference TRBV14 and TRBJ2-1, reads EAGVTQFPSHSVIEKGQTVTLRCDPISGHDNLYWYRRVMGKEIKFLLHFVKESKQDESGMPNNRFLAERTGGTYSTLKVQPAELEDSGVYFCASSRRRGGQFFGPGTRLTVL.

A few counts support this clone. The chain couples TRBV19 to TRBJ1-1; 8 bases are a match to TRBD1. The CDR3 is 13 residues long. CDR1 LNHDA and CDR2 SQIVND come from the germline V gene (reference sequence). After removal of 10 bases from V and 0 bases from J, the junction contained 4 bases not matched to a gene. For the CDR3, the DNA is TGTGCCACCAGGACAGGGTTGAACACTGAAGCTTTCTTT. It codes for CATRTGLNTEAFF.

This clone was picked up a small number of times. The genes are TRBV7-9 and TRBJ1-1; weak D call: TRBD1 (5 bases). Germline CDR1 reads SEHNR; CDR2 reads FQNEAQ (reference sequence). The CDR3 length is 14 residues. With 5 bases removed from V and 4 bases from J, the gap between germline ends came to 14 bases. CDR3 sequence (DNA): TGTGCCAGCAGCCAAACAGGATCCCGCACTGAAGCTTTCTTT. Its protein is CASSQTGSRTEAFF.

The chain joins TRBV27 to TRBJ1-5, with D unresolved. Trimming cost V 4 bases and J 7 bases, with 5 bases left between them. CDR1 is MNHEY, CDR2 SMNVEV, per germline (reference sequence). This CDR3 spans 11 amino acids. In DNA form, the CDR3 reads TGTGCCAGCAGTTGTCGGCAGCCCCAGCATTTT. Translated, it gives CASSCRQPQHF.

This clone was counted only a few times. The V and J genes are TRBV27 and TRBJ1-5; D possibly corresponds to TRBD1 (6 bases). This CDR3 has 17 amino acids. Germline CDR1 MNHEY, CDR2 SMNVEV (reference sequence). V was trimmed by 0 bases and J by 7 bases, leaving 19 bases between them. CDR3 residues: CASSLSWTESFWQPQHF. The CDR3 DNA reads TGTGCCAGCAGTTTATCCTGGACAGAGAGTTTTTGGCAGCCCCAGCATTTT.

Ten or more counts support this clone. The chain couples TRBV11-2 to TRBJ2-4; 8 nucleotides agree with TRBD1. V dropped 5 bases and J dropped 8; count of bases not matched to a gene: 5. The V gene's germline CDR1 is SGHAT and CDR2 FQNNGV. The length of the CDR3 is 13 residues. The CDR3 sequence: CASSRGQGDIQYF. In DNA form, the CDR3 reads TGTGCCAGCAGCAGAGGACAGGGAGACATTCAGTACTTC.

This clone was observed a few times. This chain connects TRBV6-5 to TRBJ2-7; D possibly corresponds to TRBD1 (6 bases). Trimming removed 4 bases from V and 0 bases from J, with 13 bases in between. The length of the CDR3 is 15 residues. Per the germline V gene, CDR1 is MNHEY and CDR2 is SVGAGI. The CDR3 loop reads CASSSWTAASYEQYF. CDR3 DNA: TGTGCCAGCAGTTCCTGGACAGCAGCCTCCTACGAGCAGTACTTC.

The chain joins TRBV7-8 to TRBJ2-1; possible D gene TRBD2, 7 bases. Germline loops: CDR1 SGHVS, CDR2 FQNEAQ. The CDR3 is 13 residues long. Trimming took 3 bases from V and 7 from J, leaving 10 bases between them. The CDR3 sequence: CASSLAGANEQFF. The CDR3, as DNA: TGTGCCAGCAGCTTGGCGGGGGCAAATGAGCAGTTCTTC.

This clone was detected only a few times. One junction end disagrees with the germline gene, perhaps due to a read error. The chain has TRBV15 and TRBJ2-2, with TRBD2 matching 9 bases. Germline CDR1 is LNHNV and CDR2 is YYDKDF (reference sequence). CDR3 length equals 16 residues. CDR3 nucleotides: TGTGCCACCAGCAGGGGCGGGGGGGCGAAAACCGGGGAGCTGTTTTTT. Its translation is CATSRGGGAKTGELFF.

This sequence joins TRBV27 and TRBJ2-1; D is possibly TRBD1 (5 bases). The V end lost 2 bases, the J end lost 8 bases, and 10 bases lay between the germline ends. The CDR3 is 13 residues long. Germline-derived CDR1 and CDR2 are MNHEY and SMNVEV (reference sequence). CDR3 in amino acids: CASSLQGSYEQFF. CDR3 DNA sequence: TGTGCCAGCAGTTTACAGGGTAGCTATGAGCAGTTCTTC.

The table lists this clone with many counts. The chain joins TRBV7-9 to TRBJ2-5; no clear D gene. With 6 bases removed from V and 5 bases from J, the gap between germline ends came to 13 bases. Germline V gene data show CDR1 as SEHNR and CDR2 as FQNEAQ (reference sequence). The CDR3 has 13 residues. CDR3 nucleotide sequence: TGTGCCAGCAGACCGACTGGTTTCGAGACCCAGTACTTC. It specifies CASRPTGFETQYF. The full variable domain, its missing parts supplied by reference TRBV7-9 and TRBJ2-5, is DTGVSQNPRHKITKRGQNVTFRCDPISEHNRLYWYRQTLGQGPEFLTYFQNEAQLEKSRLLSDRFSAERPKGSFSTLEIQRTEQGDSAMYLCASRPTGFETQYFGPGTRLLVL.